This is a list of T cell receptor beta chains from one sample in a study of CD8 T cells in ankylosing spondylitis. In TCRdb, the 5' RACE reads were re-called with MiXCR into one record per CDR3 protein. The sample includes approximately 290,000 distinct CDR3 sequences, less than 25% of them seen just once. The specimen sequenced was blood, either unsorted or a sorted T cell fraction (not recorded which). Source of these receptors: a female donor with ankylosing spondylitis or in good health (not recorded which). The CDR3 runs from the conserved cysteine through the conserved F or W. The D gene is left open where the match is weak. Part of the rows lack a size; the others show once, few, many or a class for expanded clones.

clone_size j_call cdr3_length v_call d_call cdr3_nt cdr3_aa
- TRBJ2-3 14 TRBV7-6 TRBD1 TGTGCCAGCACGGACAGGGGAATCACAGATACGCAGTATTTT CASTDRGITDTQYF
- TRBJ2-5 15 TRBV27 - TGTGCCAGCAGTCTCCTATTGGGTAGCTTGGAGACCCAGTACTTC CASSLLLGSLETQYF
- TRBJ2-1 14 TRBV5-1 TRBD2 TGCGCCTCATCTGGGACTAGCGGGAGCGGTGAGCAGTTCTTC CASSGTSGSGEQFF
many TRBJ2-1 14 TRBV29-1 TRBD2 TGCAGCGCCGTGACTAGCGGGAGACAAGCTGAGCAGTTCTTC CSAVTSGRQAEQFF
- TRBJ1-1 14 TRBV18 - TGTGTCAGCTCACCCTCTGGGACCTTCACTGAAGCTTTCTTT CVSSPSGTFTEAFF
many TRBJ2-1 15 TRBV20-1 TRBD2 TGCAGTGCTAGATCCGGCCTAGCGGGAGTGGGTGAGCAGTTCTTC CSARSGLAGVGEQFF
few TRBJ2-1 14 TRBV7-2 - TGTGCCAGCAGCATCGGGTTTACGGGGAATGAGCAGTTCTTC CASSIGFTGNEQFF
- TRBJ2-7 17 TRBV18 TRBD2 TGTGCCAGCTCACCACCGGGACTAGCGGGAGTCGGGGGTGAGCAGTACTTC CASSPPGLAGVGGEQYF
- TRBJ1-2 14 TRBV18 TRBD1 TGTGCCAGCTCACCCCGGGACAGGCCCTATGGCTACACCTTC CASSPRDRPYGYTF
many TRBJ2-3 19 TRBV13 TRBD1 TGTGCCAGCAGCTCGTTCGGGATGACAGGGGGCGGCCGAAGAGATACGCAGTATTTT CASSSFGMTGGGRRDTQYF
many TRBJ2-1 16 TRBV12-3/TRBV12-4 TRBD2 TGTGCCAGCGGACTAGCGGGAGGGACTGGTCTCAATGAGCAGTTCTTC CASGLAGGTGLNEQFF
many TRBJ2-1 12 TRBV9 - TGTGCCAGCAGCGCGGCGGGGACGCAACAGTTCTTC CASSAAGTQQFF
few TRBJ1-5 11 TRBV23-1 - TGCGCCAGCCCTGAGAAGGAGCCCCAGCATTTT CASPEKEPQHF
- TRBJ1-4 13 TRBV10-3 - TGTGCCATCAGTGGCGGGGGGGATGAAAAACTGTTTTTT CAISGGGDEKLFF
few TRBJ1-1 15 TRBV7-9 TRBD1 TGTGCCAGCAGCTTCGACAGGGGATTGAACACTGAAGCTTTCTTT CASSFDRGLNTEAFF
few TRBJ2-3 14 TRBV27 - TGTGCCAGCACCGCAGCGGACGGCAAACAAACGCAGTATTTT CASTAADGKQTQYF
- TRBJ2-7 15 TRBV3-1 TRBD2 TGTGCCAGCAGCCTTGCCAGTCTAGCGGGATACGAGCAGTACTTC CASSLASLAGYEQYF
- TRBJ2-1 12 TRBV10-3 - TGTGCCATCAGTGAGTCCGTCCCCGAGCAGTTCTTC CAISESVPEQFF
- TRBJ2-1 15 TRBV20-1 - TGCAGTGTTATATCAGGGGTCCCACCATACAATGAGCAGTTCTTC CSVISGVPPYNEQFF
few TRBJ2-2 15 TRBV5-1 - TGCGCCAGCAGCTTGGAGGCGCAGAACACCGGGGAGCTGTTTTTT CASSLEAQNTGELFF
- TRBJ2-1 15 TRBV4-3 - TGCGCCAGCAGCCAAGATGGGCTTCCTTACAATGAGCAGTTCTTC CASSQDGLPYNEQFF
few TRBJ1-1 17 TRBV6-2/TRBV6-3 TRBD1 TGTGCCAGCAGTTACCGATACAGGGGGCGTAGTCTCCCTGAAGCTTTCTTT CASSYRYRGRSLPEAFF